Below, one TCR beta chain is given with its context. It lacks a known antigen. Per-nucleotide qualities are absent, and no much larger clonotype sits a single base away. The data were obtained in a study of cytotoxic CD8 clonotypes in ibrutinib-treated CLL (dated by TCRdb to the early 2020s). Regarding the study in general: The cohort included roughly 15 treatment-naive and approximately eleven relapsed/refractory patients; some 18 were IGHV unmutated. Responses were partial in some 24 patients and complete in 2; after median about 70 months follow-up, about 14 stayed in remission and about twelve progressed. The response samples were drawn at a median of roughly twelve months into treatment, with a range of roughly 6 to 36 months. Samples averaged approximately 260,000 productive templates and some 96,000 productive rearrangements. Longitudinal samples were obtainable from about 30% of the 86 participants in the trial. Cryopreserved peripheral blood mononuclear cells were obtained prior to treatment, at the time of response, and at either disease progression or sustained remission. All remission and progressive disease samples were collected while patients were still receiving ibrutinib.

The time point label of this sample denotes: about eleven months on ibrutinib. For TCR beta library preparation, roughly 2.1 micrograms of genomic DNA was extracted from cryopreserved PBMCs. High-throughput TCR beta sequencing was performed on longitudinal blood samples from CLL patients receiving ibrutinib monotherapy. Patients were enrolled in a phase 2 open-label single-center ibrutinib monotherapy trial. The CDR3 starts with the cysteine, ends with the phenylalanine, and has 13 residues. Of all the DNA, just the CDR3 is kept, 39 bases in frame from base 1. V was cut back by 6 bases and J by 1 base, leaving a gap of 9 bases between them. The germline V gene provides CDR1 MDHEN and CDR2 SYDVKM. Points the paper makes about the study in general: Public clonotypes were rare and either shrank or stayed stable during treatment, and the rise in clonality at ibrutinib response reflected expansion of private clonotypes. At baseline, clonality was higher than in age-matched healthy donors and showed a strong correlation with circulating CD8+ T-cell counts. Sampling times were not matched between sustained-remission and progressing patients, and lymph node repertoires were not studied. Clonality increased at ibrutinib response, stayed stable in sustained remission, and fell back toward baseline at progression.

On a MiSeq, deep resolution sequencing aimed for a depth between 1 in 1 million and 1 in 200,000 T cells, with each clonotype covered approximately 9.8x on average. The immunoSEQ hsTCRB Kit was used to generate TCR beta libraries. From the authors' description of their analysis: The data were analyzed with ImmunoSEQ Analyzer and ImmunoSEQ Data Assistant, and V, D and J gene assignments followed IMGT definitions. Clonality, which ranges from 0 to 1, was calculated by subtracting the normalized Shannon entropy of productive rearrangement frequencies from one. Public clonotype analysis was restricted to overrepresented clonotypes comprising at least 0.05% of each patient's repertoire. Some 12 age-matched healthy donor repertoires from immuneACCESS served as clonality controls. Drawn from immuneACCESS, this table holds only the in-frame rearrangements with V and J called that TCRdb kept. Clones are partly lost; checked studies trace under half to an unresolved V gene and leave the rest unexplained. V and J calls and clone size are copied from that table; D and trimming were computed from the DNA. For this sample there are around 200,000 clones; nearly 80% appear just once. About an eighth of the sample belongs to the ten largest clones.

This receptor was taken from a human donor with chronic lymphocytic leukemia. The sequence links TRBV28 to TRBJ1-1; TRBD1 is possibly the D segment (6 matching bases). The starting material was PBMCs, obtained after 12 months of ibrutinib treatment. The CDR3 region reads CASSVTGNTEAFF. Read as DNA, the sequence is TGTGCCAGCAGCGTGACAGGGAACACTGAAGCTTTCTTT.